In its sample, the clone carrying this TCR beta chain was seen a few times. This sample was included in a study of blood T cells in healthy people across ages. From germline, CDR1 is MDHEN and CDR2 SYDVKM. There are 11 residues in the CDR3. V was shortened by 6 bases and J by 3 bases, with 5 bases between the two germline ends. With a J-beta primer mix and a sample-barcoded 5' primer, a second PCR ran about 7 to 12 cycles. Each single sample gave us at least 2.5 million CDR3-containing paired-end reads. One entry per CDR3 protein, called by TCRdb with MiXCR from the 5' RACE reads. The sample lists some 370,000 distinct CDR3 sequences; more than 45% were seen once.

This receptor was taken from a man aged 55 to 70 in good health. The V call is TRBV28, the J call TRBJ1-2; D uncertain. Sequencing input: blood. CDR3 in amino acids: CASREYYGYTF. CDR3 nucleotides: TGTGCCAGCAGGGAGTACTATGGCTACACCTTC.